The rows below give T cell receptor beta chains drawn from one sample of a study of blood T cell repertoires in COVID-19. The table came from immunoSEQ multiplex PCR; TCRdb's copy has only in-frame clones and leaves some out. The data hold about 270,000 clones, with 88% observed a single time. The material sequenced was PBMCs or T cells enriched from blood (not recorded which). All receptors come from a woman aged 45-59 years who had recovered from COVID-19. CDR3s include the opening cysteine and the closing phenylalanine or tryptophan. The D gene is left open where the match is weak. Expanded clones are given a class, and other clones once, few, many or no size at all.

CDR3 length: 16; V gene: TRBV27; D gene: .; J gene: TRBJ2-3; clone size: .; CDR3 DNA: TGTGCCAGCAGTTTAGAGAGAGCCGGGAACTCAGATACGCAGTATTTT; CDR3 protein: CASSLERAGNSDTQYF
CDR3 length: 15; V gene: TRBV5-8; D gene: .; J gene: TRBJ1-1; clone size: .; CDR3 DNA: TGTGCCAGCAGCTTGAGGGCCAGGGGATTTAATGAAGCTTTCTTT; CDR3 protein: CASSLRARGFNEAFF
CDR3 length: 14; V gene: TRBV7-2; D gene: TRBD1; J gene: TRBJ2-3; clone size: .; CDR3 DNA: TGTGCCAGCAGCTTAGTAGGGGGCCCCAATACGCAGTATTTT; CDR3 protein: CASSLVGGPNTQYF
CDR3 length: 14; V gene: TRBV5-4; D gene: TRBD1; J gene: TRBJ1-2; clone size: .; CDR3 DNA: TGTGCCAGCAGCTTCGTAGACAGGGTCCATGGCTACACCTTC; CDR3 protein: CASSFVDRVHGYTF
CDR3 length: 16; V gene: TRBV18; D gene: TRBD1; J gene: TRBJ1-1; clone size: once; CDR3 DNA: TGTGCCAGCTCACCACGGGACAGGGGGCGATACACTGAAGCTTTCTTT; CDR3 protein: CASSPRDRGRYTEAFF
CDR3 length: 17; V gene: TRBV27; D gene: TRBD2; J gene: TRBJ2-1; clone size: .; CDR3 DNA: TGTGCCAGCACCGCCGGACTAGCGGGATGGTCCTACAATGAGCAGTTCTTC; CDR3 protein: CASTAGLAGWSYNEQFF
CDR3 length: 15; V gene: TRBV6-5; D gene: .; J gene: TRBJ2-7; clone size: .; CDR3 DNA: TGTGCCAGCAGTCACCTGCTGGAGCGGCCCTACGAGCAGTACTTC; CDR3 protein: CASSHLLERPYEQYF
CDR3 length: 15; V gene: TRBV4-1; D gene: .; J gene: TRBJ1-5; clone size: .; CDR3 DNA: TGCGCCAGCAGCCCTGAGGGTCGGTATAATCAGCCCCAGCATTTT; CDR3 protein: CASSPEGRYNQPQHF
CDR3 length: 18; V gene: TRBV7-9; D gene: TRBD2; J gene: TRBJ2-1; clone size: .; CDR3 DNA: TGTGCCAGCAGCGCCCAACAACTTGTAGCGGGGAGATACAATGAGCAGTTCTTC; CDR3 protein: CASSAQQLVAGRYNEQFF
CDR3 length: 13; V gene: TRBV15; D gene: .; J gene: TRBJ2-5; clone size: once; CDR3 DNA: TGTGCCACCAGCAGAGTTCCGCAAGAGACCCAGTACTTC; CDR3 protein: CATSRVPQETQYF
CDR3 length: 13; V gene: TRBV12-3/TRBV12-4; D gene: .; J gene: TRBJ1-2; clone size: once; CDR3 DNA: TGTGCCAGCAGGATTGGACAGCTCTATGGCTACACCTTC; CDR3 protein: CASRIGQLYGYTF
CDR3 length: 14; V gene: TRBV30; D gene: TRBD1; J gene: TRBJ1-6; clone size: once; CDR3 DNA: TGTGCCTGGGCCGGGACAGGGACGAATTCACCCCTCCACTTT; CDR3 protein: CAWAGTGTNSPLHF
CDR3 length: 15; V gene: TRBV6-1; D gene: TRBD1; J gene: TRBJ1-5; clone size: .; CDR3 DNA: TGTGCCAGCAGTGATGGGACAGGGAGAATTCAGCCCCAGCATTTT; CDR3 protein: CASSDGTGRIQPQHF
CDR3 length: 12; V gene: TRBV29-1; D gene: .; J gene: TRBJ1-1; clone size: .; CDR3 DNA: TGCAGCGTCGTGACAGGGAACACTGAAGCTTTCTTT; CDR3 protein: CSVVTGNTEAFF
CDR3 length: 15; V gene: TRBV28; D gene: .; J gene: TRBJ1-5; clone size: once; CDR3 DNA: TGTGCCAGCAGTTTGTGGGAGACACTCAATCAGCCCCAGCATTTT; CDR3 protein: CASSLWETLNQPQHF
CDR3 length: 15; V gene: TRBV5-1; D gene: TRBD2; J gene: TRBJ2-7; clone size: .; CDR3 DNA: TGCGCCAGCAGCTTGGGTGCGGGAGACTCCTACGAGCAGTACTTC; CDR3 protein: CASSLGAGDSYEQYF
CDR3 length: 11; V gene: TRBV4-2; D gene: .; J gene: TRBJ1-2; clone size: once; CDR3 DNA: TGTGCCACCTCCGGAGGGTACGGCTACACCTTC; CDR3 protein: CATSGGYGYTF
CDR3 length: 14; V gene: TRBV29-1; D gene: .; J gene: TRBJ1-3; clone size: .; CDR3 DNA: TGCAGCGCATCCGACAGTTTCTCTGGAAACACCATATATTTT; CDR3 protein: CSASDSFSGNTIYF
CDR3 length: 12; V gene: TRBV14; D gene: .; J gene: TRBJ2-5; clone size: many; CDR3 DNA: TGTGCCAGCAGCCCAAACAGGCAGACCCAGTACTTC; CDR3 protein: CASSPNRQTQYF
CDR3 length: 18; V gene: TRBV7-2; D gene: TRBD2; J gene: TRBJ2-2; clone size: .; CDR3 DNA: TGTGCCAGCAGCTTATCATTCGGCGGGAGGGGCCGGACCGGGGAGCTGTTTTTT; CDR3 protein: CASSLSFGGRGRTGELFF
CDR3 length: 16; V gene: TRBV6-2/TRBV6-3; D gene: TRBD1; J gene: TRBJ2-1; clone size: .; CDR3 DNA: TGTGCCAGCAGTTCACGACAGGGGAGCTCCTACAATGAGCAGTTCTTC; CDR3 protein: CASSSRQGSSYNEQFF
CDR3 length: 13; V gene: TRBV4-1; D gene: .; J gene: TRBJ2-6; clone size: .; CDR3 DNA: TGCGCCAGCAGCCAAGCTGGAGTCCCCGTCCTGACTTTC; CDR3 protein: CASSQAGVPVLTF
CDR3 length: 14; V gene: TRBV3-1/TRBV3-2; D gene: .; J gene: TRBJ1-2; clone size: .; CDR3 DNA: TGTGCCAGTACCGGTGACAGCCCTTCTTGGGGCTACACCTTC; CDR3 protein: CASTGDSPSWGYTF
CDR3 length: 12; V gene: TRBV7-2; D gene: .; J gene: TRBJ1-6; clone size: .; CDR3 DNA: TGTGCCAGCAGCTTAGATAGTTCACCCCTCCACTTT; CDR3 protein: CASSLDSSPLHF
CDR3 length: 14; V gene: TRBV7-8; D gene: .; J gene: TRBJ1-1; clone size: .; CDR3 DNA: TGTGCCAGCAGCCAGCCCGCCGGGGGCACTGAAGCTTTCTTT; CDR3 protein: CASSQPAGGTEAFF
CDR3 length: 15; V gene: TRBV10-3; D gene: .; J gene: TRBJ1-1; clone size: few; CDR3 DNA: TGTGCCATCAGTGAGTCCAGGGTACGTCTACCTGAAGCTTTCTTT; CDR3 protein: CAISESRVRLPEAFF
CDR3 length: 16; V gene: TRBV14; D gene: .; J gene: TRBJ2-1; clone size: .; CDR3 DNA: TGTGCCAGCAGCGTACGACTTCGCTCCTCCTACAATGAGCAGTTCTTC; CDR3 protein: CASSVRLRSSYNEQFF
CDR3 length: 10; V gene: TRBV29-1; D gene: .; J gene: TRBJ2-1; clone size: .; CDR3 DNA: TGCAGCGTTGCAGGGGTTGAGCAGTTCTTC; CDR3 protein: CSVAGVEQFF
CDR3 length: 16; V gene: TRBV7-2; D gene: .; J gene: TRBJ2-1; clone size: .; CDR3 DNA: TGTGCCAGCAGCTCGACCGGACACCCACAGGGTCATGAGCAGTTCTTC; CDR3 protein: CASSSTGHPQGHEQFF
CDR3 length: 13; V gene: TRBV25-1; D gene: .; J gene: TRBJ2-2; clone size: .; CDR3 DNA: TGTGCCAGCAGTGGCAGGGTTACCGGGGAGCTGTTTTTT; CDR3 protein: CASSGRVTGELFF
CDR3 length: 14; V gene: TRBV5-8; D gene: TRBD1; J gene: TRBJ1-5; clone size: .; CDR3 DNA: TGTGCCAGCAGCCCGGACAGGGCCCCGGAACCCCAGCATTTT; CDR3 protein: CASSPDRAPEPQHF
CDR3 length: 14; V gene: TRBV15; D gene: .; J gene: TRBJ2-5; clone size: .; CDR3 DNA: TGTGCCACCAGCAGAGATCTGTCCCAAGAGACCCAGTACTTC; CDR3 protein: CATSRDLSQETQYF
CDR3 length: 18; V gene: TRBV19; D gene: TRBD2; J gene: TRBJ2-4; clone size: once; CDR3 DNA: TGTGCCAGTAGTATGGTGAGTCTAGCGGGCCTAGCCAAAAACATTCAGTACTTC; CDR3 protein: CASSMVSLAGLAKNIQYF
CDR3 length: 11; V gene: TRBV14; D gene: .; J gene: TRBJ2-3; clone size: few; CDR3 DNA: TGTGCCAGCAGCCAAGACAAGCAATCATATTTT; CDR3 protein: CASSQDKQSYF
CDR3 length: 14; V gene: TRBV30; D gene: .; J gene: TRBJ1-3; clone size: .; CDR3 DNA: TGTGCCTGGAGTGTAGAGAGAGCTGGAAACACCATATATTTT; CDR3 protein: CAWSVERAGNTIYF
CDR3 length: 13; V gene: TRBV5-1; D gene: TRBD1; J gene: TRBJ1-1; clone size: .; CDR3 DNA: TGCGCCAGCAGCACGGACAGGGATGGTGAAGCTTTCTTT; CDR3 protein: CASSTDRDGEAFF
CDR3 length: 14; V gene: TRBV28; D gene: .; J gene: TRBJ1-5; clone size: once; CDR3 DNA: TGTGCCAGCAGTTTAAAAGACAGAAATCAGCCCCAGCATTTT; CDR3 protein: CASSLKDRNQPQHF
CDR3 length: 15; V gene: TRBV7-2; D gene: .; J gene: TRBJ1-5; clone size: .; CDR3 DNA: TGTGCCAGCAGCTTAGCCCAGACAGTCAATCAGCCCCAGCATTTT; CDR3 protein: CASSLAQTVNQPQHF
CDR3 length: 12; V gene: TRBV11-3; D gene: .; J gene: TRBJ2-1; clone size: .; CDR3 DNA: TGTGCCAGCACCAAAGACGGAGATGAGCAGTTCTTC; CDR3 protein: CASTKDGDEQFF
CDR3 length: 14; V gene: TRBV7-2; D gene: TRBD1; J gene: TRBJ1-4; clone size: .; CDR3 DNA: TGTGCCAGCAGCCCCGCCGGACAGGGTGAAAAACTGTTTTTT; CDR3 protein: CASSPAGQGEKLFF
CDR3 length: 16; V gene: TRBV6-5; D gene: .; J gene: TRBJ1-6; clone size: .; CDR3 DNA: TGTGCCAGCAGTTACCGCGAGACCGGGAGGAATTCACCCCTCCACTTT; CDR3 protein: CASSYRETGRNSPLHF
CDR3 length: 15; V gene: TRBV27; D gene: TRBD1; J gene: TRBJ1-1; clone size: .; CDR3 DNA: TGTGCCAGCAGTTTAAGGGACAGCCTTAACACTGAAGCTTTCTTT; CDR3 protein: CASSLRDSLNTEAFF
CDR3 length: 14; V gene: TRBV2; D gene: .; J gene: TRBJ1-5; clone size: .; CDR3 DNA: TGTGCCAGCATTTCGGAACAGGGTGGACAGCCCCAGCATTTT; CDR3 protein: CASISEQGGQPQHF
CDR3 length: 18; V gene: TRBV7-9; D gene: .; J gene: TRBJ1-6; clone size: .; CDR3 DNA: TGTGCCAGCAGCTTATGGGCCGGGGGAAGCTCCTATAATTCACCCCTCCACTTT; CDR3 protein: CASSLWAGGSSYNSPLHF
CDR3 length: 16; V gene: TRBV28; D gene: .; J gene: TRBJ1-4; clone size: few; CDR3 DNA: TGTGCCAGCAGTGGCACAGAAAAAGGGGGTAATGAAAAACTGTTTTTT; CDR3 protein: CASSGTEKGGNEKLFF
CDR3 length: 15; V gene: TRBV19; D gene: .; J gene: TRBJ2-7; clone size: .; CDR3 DNA: TGTGCCAGTAGTCTTCAGAAAGGGGGGGGATACGAGCAGTACTTC; CDR3 protein: CASSLQKGGGYEQYF
CDR3 length: 15; V gene: TRBV19; D gene: .; J gene: TRBJ2-2; clone size: .; CDR3 DNA: TGTGCCAGTAGTTATAACTCTCTAGTCGCCGGGGAGCTGTTTTTT; CDR3 protein: CASSYNSLVAGELFF
CDR3 length: 12; V gene: TRBV20-1; D gene: TRBD2; J gene: TRBJ2-1; clone size: .; CDR3 DNA: TGCAGTGCTAGTGGGGGGGGCAATGAGCAGTTCTTC; CDR3 protein: CSASGGGNEQFF
CDR3 length: 15; V gene: TRBV7-8; D gene: TRBD1; J gene: TRBJ1-4; clone size: .; CDR3 DNA: TGTGCCAGCAGCTTAGCGGGACAGGAGGAAGAAGCTCTGTTTTTT; CDR3 protein: CASSLAGQEEEALFF
CDR3 length: 14; V gene: TRBV15; D gene: TRBD2; J gene: TRBJ2-5; clone size: .; CDR3 DNA: TGTGCCACCAGCAGAGGAGCGGGAGAGGACCTCCAGTACTTC; CDR3 protein: CATSRGAGEDLQYF
CDR3 length: 11; V gene: TRBV7-9; D gene: .; J gene: TRBJ1-1; clone size: .; CDR3 DNA: TGTGCCAGCACACTTAACACTGAAGCTTTCTTT; CDR3 protein: CASTLNTEAFF
CDR3 length: 15; V gene: TRBV28; D gene: .; J gene: TRBJ1-6; clone size: .; CDR3 DNA: TGTGCCAGCAGTCTCACGGGACAACGGAATTCACCCCTCCACTTT; CDR3 protein: CASSLTGQRNSPLHF
CDR3 length: 15; V gene: TRBV11-3; D gene: TRBD2; J gene: TRBJ2-7; clone size: .; CDR3 DNA: TGTGCCAGCAGCCCCGGGAGGGCGAGCTCCTACGAGCAGTACTTC; CDR3 protein: CASSPGRASSYEQYF
CDR3 length: 12; V gene: TRBV6-1; D gene: .; J gene: TRBJ2-7; clone size: .; CDR3 DNA: TGTGCCAGCAGTGATATCGGTTACGAGCAGTACTTC; CDR3 protein: CASSDIGYEQYF
CDR3 length: 16; V gene: TRBV4-3; D gene: .; J gene: TRBJ1-3; clone size: .; CDR3 DNA: TGCGCCAGCAGCCAAGAAGGGACTCCCCCTGGAAACACCATATATTTT; CDR3 protein: CASSQEGTPPGNTIYF